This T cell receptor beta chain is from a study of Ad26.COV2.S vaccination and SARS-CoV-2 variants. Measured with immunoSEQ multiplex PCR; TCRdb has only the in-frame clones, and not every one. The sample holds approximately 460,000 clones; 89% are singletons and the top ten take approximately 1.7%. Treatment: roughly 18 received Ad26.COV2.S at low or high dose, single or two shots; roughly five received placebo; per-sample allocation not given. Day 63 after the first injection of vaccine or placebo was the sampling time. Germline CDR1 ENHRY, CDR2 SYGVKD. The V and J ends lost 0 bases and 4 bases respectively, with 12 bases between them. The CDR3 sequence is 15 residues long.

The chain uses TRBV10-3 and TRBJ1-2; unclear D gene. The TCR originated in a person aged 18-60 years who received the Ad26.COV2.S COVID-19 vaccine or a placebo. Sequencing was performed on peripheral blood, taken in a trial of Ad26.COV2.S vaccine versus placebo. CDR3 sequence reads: CAISESPSWGYGYTF. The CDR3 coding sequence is TGTGCCATCAGTGAGTCCCCCAGTTGGGGCTATGGCTACACCTTC.